This is a list of T cell receptor beta chains from one sample in a study of T-cell reconstitution after alpha-beta-depleted transplantation in children. TCRdb processed the PCR reads anew with MiXCR; each CDR3 protein has one entry. The sample consists of 250,000 to 350,000 distinct CDR3 sequences, 9.9% of them appearing once. This sample comprised PBMCs from the stem cell graft donor, obtained from the stem cell graft. These receptors were taken from a human donor who donated a stem cell graft to a child with SCID. The CDR3 runs from the conserved cysteine through the conserved F or W. D genes are given only for firm matches. Size values are once, few and many counts, or a class for expanded clones, and some rows have none.

TRBV20-1	TRBD2	many	TRBJ2-3	TGCAGTGCTAGAATTCGGGGGGGCTCTAGCACAGATACGCAGTATTTT	CSARIRGGSSTDTQYF
TRBV27	TRBD1	NA	TRBJ2-7	TGTGCCACCGGACAGGGGGCATCCTACGAGCAGTACTTC	CATGQGASYEQYF
TRBV7-8	NA	few	TRBJ2-1	TGTGCCACATTAGGGCTCCCGGAGGGTGAGCAGTTCTTC	CATLGLPEGEQFF
TRBV15	TRBD1	NA	TRBJ2-7	TGTGCCACCAGCCCTCGGACAGGACGTTTCTCTTACGAGCAGTACTTC	CATSPRTGRFSYEQYF
TRBV5-1	TRBD2	many	TRBJ2-7	TGCGCCAGCAGCATCCAAGCGGGGGGGCCCTACGAGCAGTACTTC	CASSIQAGGPYEQYF
TRBV6-9	NA	many	TRBJ2-1	TGTGCCAGCAGTTCCGTCGACAGATACTACAATGAGCAGTTCTTC	CASSSVDRYYNEQFF
TRBV18	NA	few	TRBJ1-5	TGTGCCAGCTCACCGGGGTCAAGCAATCAGCCCCAGCATTTT	CASSPGSSNQPQHF
TRBV12-3/TRBV12-4	NA	NA	TRBJ2-3	TGTGCCAGCAGCCTAAAAAACAGGGACACAGATACGCAGTATTTT	CASSLKNRDTDTQYF
TRBV10-3	NA	few	TRBJ1-5	TGTGCCATCATATCCTGTCAGCCCCAGCATTTT	CAIISCQPQHF
TRBV12-3/TRBV12-4	TRBD1	few	TRBJ1-5	TGTGCCAGCAGTTTAGGAGGACAGGGGAACCAGCCCCAGCATTTT	CASSLGGQGNQPQHF
TRBV6-2/TRBV6-3	NA	NA	TRBJ2-6	TGTGCCAGCAGTTACATCTCTGGGGCCAACGTCCTGACTTTC	CASSYISGANVLTF
TRBV5-5	NA	NA	TRBJ1-1	TGTGCCAGCTGGGTATCCAACACTGAAGCTTTCTTT	CASWVSNTEAFF
TRBV12-3/TRBV12-4	NA	NA	TRBJ2-6	TGTGCCAGCACTCAAAGGGGGGCAGGGGCCAACGTCCTGACTTTC	CASTQRGAGANVLTF
TRBV10-3	TRBD2	few	TRBJ2-3	TGTGCCATCAGGGTAGCGGGGTTGGGCACAGATACGCAGTATTTT	CAIRVAGLGTDTQYF
TRBV12-3/TRBV12-4	TRBD1	few	TRBJ1-1	TGTGCCAGCAAGTCGGGACAGGAGAACACTGAAGCTTTCTTT	CASKSGQENTEAFF
TRBV20-1	NA	NA	TRBJ1-1	TGCAGTGCTAGACCAAGGACACTCCCTGAGAGAACTTTCTTT	CSARPRTLPERTFF
TRBV5-5	NA	few	TRBJ2-2	TGTGCCAGCAGCTTGGCACAGGGCCGCACCGGGGAGCTGTTTTTT	CASSLAQGRTGELFF
TRBV7-8	NA	few	TRBJ1-3	TGTGCCAGCAGCCTATGGGGGAGCTCTGGAAACACCATATATTTT	CASSLWGSSGNTIYF
TRBV6-5	TRBD1	NA	TRBJ1-1	TGTGCCAGCACCTCAGGGGGAACTGAAGCTTTCTTT	CASTSGGTEAFF
TRBV7-3	NA	NA	TRBJ2-6	TGTGCCAGCAGCATACAGGATGCTGGGGCCAACGTCCTGACTTTC	CASSIQDAGANVLTF
TRBV5-1	TRBD1	many	TRBJ1-1	TGCGCCAGCAGCTTGAACACAGGGGGATCCACTGAAGCTTTCTTT	CASSLNTGGSTEAFF
TRBV12-3/TRBV12-4	NA	NA	TRBJ2-1	TGTGCCAGCAGCCATGGCACAGGTAACCGGGAGCAGTTCTTC	CASSHGTGNREQFF
TRBV20-1	NA	NA	TRBJ2-2	TGCAGTGCCGCCCTACAGGTCACCGGGGAGCTGTTTTTT	CSAALQVTGELFF
TRBV10-3	TRBD2	many	TRBJ2-1	TGTGCCATCAATCCCGGGGGGAACGAGCAGTTCTTC	CAINPGGNEQFF
TRBV4-2	NA	many	TRBJ2-1	TGTGCCAGCAGCCAAGACTGGCGGGGAAATTACAATGAGCAGTTCTTC	CASSQDWRGNYNEQFF
TRBV25-1	TRBD1	few	TRBJ2-7	TGTGCCAGCAGTGGGGGGACAGCGCTCTACGAGCAGTACTTC	CASSGGTALYEQYF
TRBV7-3	NA	many	TRBJ2-2	TGTGCCAGCAGCTTATTCCCTAACACCGGGGAGCTGTTTTTT	CASSLFPNTGELFF
TRBV10-3	NA	many	TRBJ2-7	TGTGCCATCAGTGAGTCCGCCCGACACGAGCAGTACTTC	CAISESARHEQYF
TRBV12-3/TRBV12-4	NA	NA	TRBJ1-2	TGTGCCAGCAGTTTAGGCAGGGCGAGGAGCTACACCTTC	CASSLGRARSYTF
TRBV5-8	NA	many	TRBJ2-1	TGTGCCACCTCGCTCCCGATCTCCTACAATGAGCAGTTCTTC	CATSLPISYNEQFF
TRBV5-6	NA	many	TRBJ2-2	TGTGCCAGCATATCGGGGGCCCGGAACACCGGGGAGCTGTTTTTT	CASISGARNTGELFF
TRBV6-5	NA	NA	TRBJ1-3	TGTGCCAGCAGAGGTTCCGAAAACACCATATATTTT	CASRGSENTIYF
TRBV20-1	NA	NA	TRBJ1-3	TGCAGTGCTAGAGATACGATAAACTCTGGAAACACCATATATTTT	CSARDTINSGNTIYF
TRBV29-1	NA	few	TRBJ1-1	TGCAGCGCCGCGGGGGTACGGTTGAACACTGAAGCTTTCTTT	CSAAGVRLNTEAFF
TRBV5-1	NA	few	TRBJ2-7	TGCGCCAGCGGCAAAGACAGCTACGAGCAGTACTTC	CASGKDSYEQYF
TRBV6-5	NA	NA	TRBJ2-5	TGTGCCAGCAGTTACTCTGTGGCTAGCGTCAAACAAGAGACCCAGTACTTC	CASSYSVASVKQETQYF
TRBV27	NA	NA	TRBJ2-7	TGTGCCAGCACCCCTGGTGGGTCGGGCTACGAGCAGTACTTC	CASTPGGSGYEQYF